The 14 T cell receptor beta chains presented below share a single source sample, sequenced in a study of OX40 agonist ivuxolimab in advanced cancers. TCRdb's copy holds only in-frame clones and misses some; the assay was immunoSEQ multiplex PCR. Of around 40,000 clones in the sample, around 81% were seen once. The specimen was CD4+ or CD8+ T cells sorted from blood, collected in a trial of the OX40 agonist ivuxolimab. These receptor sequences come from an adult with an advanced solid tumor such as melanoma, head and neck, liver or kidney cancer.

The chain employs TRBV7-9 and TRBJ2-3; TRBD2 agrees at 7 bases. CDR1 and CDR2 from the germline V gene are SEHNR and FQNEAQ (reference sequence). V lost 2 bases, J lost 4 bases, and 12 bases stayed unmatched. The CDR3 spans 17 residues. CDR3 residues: CASSLPARAGAPDTQYF. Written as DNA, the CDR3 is TGTGCCAGCAGCTTACCAGCACGGGCGGGAGCCCCAGATACGCAGTATTTT. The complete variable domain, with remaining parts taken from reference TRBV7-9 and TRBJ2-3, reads DTGVSQNPRHKITKRGQNVTFRCDPISEHNRLYWYRQTLGQGPEFLTYFQNEAQLEKSRLLSDRFSAERPKGSFSTLEIQRTEQGDSAMYLCASSLPARAGAPDTQYFGPGTRLTVL.

CDR3 in amino acids: CASSLAGSLSQGYTF. For the CDR3, the DNA is TGTGCCAGCAGCTTAGCGGGGAGTTTATCCCAAGGCTACACCTTC. This sequence joins TRBV7-9 and TRBJ1-2; D unclear. Germline V gene lookup returns CDR1 SEHNR and CDR2 FQNEAQ (reference sequence). V was cut by 0 bases and J by 8 bases, with 16 bases left in between. The CDR3 spans 15 residues.

CDR3 loop: CATSRGLLAGSIDEQFF. CDR3 DNA: TGTGCCACCAGCAGAGGGCTGTTAGCGGGGTCGATCGATGAGCAGTTCTTC. The V gene is TRBV15, the J gene TRBJ2-1, with 8 bases fitting TRBD2. The germline V gene has CDR1 LNHNV and CDR2 YYDKDF (reference sequence). Losses at the gene ends were 1 base for V and 8 bases for J; bases not matched to a gene: 13. CDR3 size: 17 residues. Using reference TRBV15 and TRBJ2-1 for the parts outside the CDR3, the full variable domain is DAMVIQNPRYQVTQFGKPVTLSCSQTLNHNVMYWYQQKSSQAPKLLFHYYDKDFNNEADTPDNFQSRRPNTSFCFLDIRSPGLGDTAMYLCATSRGLLAGSIDEQFFGPGTRLTVL.

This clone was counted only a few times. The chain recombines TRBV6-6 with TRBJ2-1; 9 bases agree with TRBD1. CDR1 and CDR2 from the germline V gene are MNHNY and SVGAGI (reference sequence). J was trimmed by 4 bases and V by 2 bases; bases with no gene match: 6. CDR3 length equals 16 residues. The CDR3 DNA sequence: TGTGCCAGCAGTTACCCGGGACAGGGTCGGTACAATGAGCAGTTCTTC. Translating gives CASSYPGQGRYNEQFF.

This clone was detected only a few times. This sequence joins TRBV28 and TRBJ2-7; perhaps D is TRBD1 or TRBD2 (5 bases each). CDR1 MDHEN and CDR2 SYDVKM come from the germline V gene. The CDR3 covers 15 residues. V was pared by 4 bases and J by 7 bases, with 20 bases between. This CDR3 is CASSSSGTAGGEQYF. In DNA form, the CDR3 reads TGTGCCAGCAGTTCTTCCGGGACGGCGGGCGGGGAGCAGTACTTC.

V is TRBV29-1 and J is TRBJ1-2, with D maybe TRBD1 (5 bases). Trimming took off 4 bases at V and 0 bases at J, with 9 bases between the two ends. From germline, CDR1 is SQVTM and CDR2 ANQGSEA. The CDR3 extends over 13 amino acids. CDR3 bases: TGCAGCGTTGTCGCAGGGTCTAACTATGGCTACACCTTC. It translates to CSVVAGSNYGYTF.

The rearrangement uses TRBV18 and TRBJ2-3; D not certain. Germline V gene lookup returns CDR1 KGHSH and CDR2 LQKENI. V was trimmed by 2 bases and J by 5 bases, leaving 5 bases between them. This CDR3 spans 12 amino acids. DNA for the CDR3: TGTGCCAGCTCACCAGCAGGAGATACGCAGTATTTT. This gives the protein CASSPAGDTQYF.

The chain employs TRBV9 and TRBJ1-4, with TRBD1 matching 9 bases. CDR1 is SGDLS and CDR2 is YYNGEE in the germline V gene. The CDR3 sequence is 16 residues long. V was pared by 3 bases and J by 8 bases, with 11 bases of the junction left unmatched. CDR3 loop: CASSAFWGQGGEKLFF. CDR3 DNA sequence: TGTGCCAGCAGCGCGTTCTGGGGACAGGGAGGGGAAAAACTGTTTTTT.

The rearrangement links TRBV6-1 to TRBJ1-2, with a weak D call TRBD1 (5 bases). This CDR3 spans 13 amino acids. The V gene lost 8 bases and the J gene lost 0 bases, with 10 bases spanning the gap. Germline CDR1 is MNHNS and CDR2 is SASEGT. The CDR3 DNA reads TGTGCCAGCCAGGGACTGTCTAACTATGGCTACACCTTC. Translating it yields CASQGLSNYGYTF.

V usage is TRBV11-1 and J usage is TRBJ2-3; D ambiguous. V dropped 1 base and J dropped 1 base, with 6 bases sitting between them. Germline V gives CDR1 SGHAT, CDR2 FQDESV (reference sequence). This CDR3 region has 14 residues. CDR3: CASSLEAGTDTQYF. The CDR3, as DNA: TGTGCCAGCAGCTTAGAAGCCGGCACAGATACGCAGTATTTT. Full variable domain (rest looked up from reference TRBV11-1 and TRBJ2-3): EAEVAQSPRYKITEKSQAVAFWCDPISGHATLYWYRQILGQGPELLVQFQDESVVDDSQLPKDRFSAERLKGVDSTLKIQPAELGDSAMYLCASSLEAGTDTQYFGPGTRLTVL.

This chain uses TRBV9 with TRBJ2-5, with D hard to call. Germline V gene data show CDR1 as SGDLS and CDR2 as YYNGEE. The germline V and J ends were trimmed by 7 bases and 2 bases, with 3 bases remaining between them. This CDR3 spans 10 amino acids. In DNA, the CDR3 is TGTGCCAGCGGACAAGAGACCCAGTACTTC. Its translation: CASGQETQYF. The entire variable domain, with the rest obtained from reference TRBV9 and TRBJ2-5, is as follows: DSGVTQTPKHLITATGQRVTLRCSPRSGDLSVYWYQQSLDQGLQFLIQYYNGEERAKGNILERFSAQQFPDLHSELNLSSLELGDSALYFCASGQETQYFGPGTRLLVL.

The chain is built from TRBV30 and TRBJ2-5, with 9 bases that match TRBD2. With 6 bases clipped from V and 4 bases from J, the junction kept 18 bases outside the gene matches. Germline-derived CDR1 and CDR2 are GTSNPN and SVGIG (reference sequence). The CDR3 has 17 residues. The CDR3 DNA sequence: TGTGCCTGTAAAGGTGGGGGCGGCCTAGCGGGAACAGAGACCCAGTACTTC. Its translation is CACKGGGGLAGTETQYF.

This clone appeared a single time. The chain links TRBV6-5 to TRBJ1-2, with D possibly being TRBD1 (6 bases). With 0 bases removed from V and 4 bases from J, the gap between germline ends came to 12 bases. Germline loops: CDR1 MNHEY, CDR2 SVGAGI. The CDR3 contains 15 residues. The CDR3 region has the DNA TGTGCCAGCAGTTACTCGGTGGGGGGCGGCTATGGCTACACCTTC. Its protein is CASSYSVGGGYGYTF.

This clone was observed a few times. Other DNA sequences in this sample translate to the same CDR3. CDR3 sequence: CASSRQGNTEAFF. CDR3 DNA: TGTGCCAGCAGCCGACAGGGAAACACTGAAGCTTTCTTT. The chain has TRBV2 and TRBJ1-1; 7 bases match TRBD1. Germline values: CDR1 SNHLY, CDR2 FYNNEI. This CDR3 has 13 amino acids. V shed 6 bases, J shed 2 bases, and the junction held 3 bases outside the gene matches.